This TCR beta chain emerged from a study of response to subunit inactivated influenza vaccine. With 0 bases removed from V and 3 bases from J, the gap between germline ends came to 9 bases. Germline lookup yields CDR1 MNHEY and CDR2 SMNVEV (reference sequence). There are 14 residues in the CDR3. Each CDR3 protein is one row after TCRdb ran MiXCR on the RT-PCR reads. The sample records about 170,000 distinct CDR3 sequences, around 11% being singletons. The sample holds a few counts of this clonotype. The V call is TRBV27, the J call TRBJ2-7, with D hard to call. This clonotype was sampled from a man aged 45-69 years who received an inactivated influenza vaccine. The sequenced sample was CD8+ T cells sorted from PBMCs, obtained roughly 24 months after vaccination. DNA for the CDR3: TGTGCCAGCAGTTTATCCAGTACTTTCTACGAGCAGTACTTC. It yields the protein CASSLSSTFYEQYF.